This T cell receptor (beta chain) was captured by sequencing in a study of T cells after yellow fever vaccination. Trimming left V 6 bases short and J 4 bases short, with 18 bases between. This CDR3 contains 16 residues. General study results and limits: The secondary response was weaker but peaked faster, day 5 versus 15.

The authors made TCR cDNA by 5'RACE template switching, adding a universal primer site and UMIs. MiXCR was run by TCRdb on the 5' RACE reads, yielding one entry per CDR3 protein. The sample yields some 240,000 distinct CDR3 sequences, approximately 3.8% seen once. This clonotype was recorded at least ten times. Antigen specificity is unknown. The sample was PBMCs, taken 15 days after the yellow fever booster vaccination. This sequence joins TRBV12-3 or TRBV12-4 and TRBJ2-2; TRBD2 might be the D (6 bases). This clonotype originated in a man between 18 and 35 years old who received the YFV17D yellow fever vaccine. The chain's CDR3 is CASSLQGRRGTGELFF. The CDR3 coding sequence is TGTGCCAGCAGCCTGCAGGGTCGGCGGGGCACCGGGGAGCTGTTTTTT.